This T cell receptor (beta chain) is from a study of blood T cell repertoires in COVID-19. Profiling relied on immunoSEQ multiplex PCR, and the TCRdb table lists in-frame clones only, not all of them. This sample has 200,000 to 300,000 clones, with around 88% found just once. J gave up 4 bases and V 2 bases, and 14 bases lay outside the gene matches. CDR1 and CDR2 from the germline V gene are SGDLS and YYNGEE. The CDR3 extends over 17 amino acids. Source material: peripheral blood. The sequence came from an elderly man with acute or convalescent COVID-19. The chain uses TRBV9 and TRBJ1-2; TRBD1 aligns across 7 bases. DNA for the CDR3: TGTGCCAGCAGCGTCGCACCGGGGAACAGGGGTAGCTATGGCTACACCTTC. Residues: CASSVAPGNRGSYGYTF. The whole variable domain, filled in from reference TRBV9 and TRBJ1-2, reads DSGVTQTPKHLITATGQRVTLRCSPRSGDLSVYWYQQSLDQGLQFLIQYYNGEERAKGNILERFSAQQFPDLHSELNLSSLELGDSALYFCASSVAPGNRGSYGYTFGSGTRLTVV.